The TCR beta chain under discussion was sequenced for a study of blood T cell repertoires in COVID-19. Study as a whole: The cDNA or gDNA used as material had been derived from T cells, B-cell-depleted T cells, or PBMCs.

CDR3 length equals 15 residues. CDR1 and CDR2 from the germline V gene are MDHEN and SYDVKM. Trimming removed 7 bases from V and 6 bases from J; junction bases left unmatched: 13. Sequenced by immunoSEQ multiplex PCR; TCRdb stores in-frame clones only, minus some. Among 35,000 to 50,000 clones listed, around 76% were seen once. The TCR sequence derives from a man at least 80 years old with acute or convalescent COVID-19. Sample: peripheral blood. This chain connects TRBV28 to TRBJ2-7; 9 positions match TRBD2. This CDR3 is CASNQRAGGRLEQYF. As DNA, the CDR3 is TGTGCCAGCAACCAAAGAGCGGGGGGACGACTCGAGCAGTACTTC.